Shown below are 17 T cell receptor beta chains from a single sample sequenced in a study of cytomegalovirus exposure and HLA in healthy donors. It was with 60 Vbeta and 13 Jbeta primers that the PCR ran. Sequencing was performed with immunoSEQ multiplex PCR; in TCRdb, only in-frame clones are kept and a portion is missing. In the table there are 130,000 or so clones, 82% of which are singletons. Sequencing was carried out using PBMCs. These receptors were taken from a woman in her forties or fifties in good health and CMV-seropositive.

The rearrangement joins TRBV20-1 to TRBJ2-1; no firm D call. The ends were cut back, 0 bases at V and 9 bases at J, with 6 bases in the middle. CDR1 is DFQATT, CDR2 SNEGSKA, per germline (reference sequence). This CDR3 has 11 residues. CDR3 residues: CSARDTREQFF. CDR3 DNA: TGCAGTGCTAGAGATACTCGTGAGCAGTTCTTC.

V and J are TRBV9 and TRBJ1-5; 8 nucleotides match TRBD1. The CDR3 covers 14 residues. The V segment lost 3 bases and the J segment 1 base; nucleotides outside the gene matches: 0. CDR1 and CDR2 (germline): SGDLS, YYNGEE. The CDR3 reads CASSGTGSNQPQHF. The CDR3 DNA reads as TGTGCCAGCAGCGGGACAGGGAGCAATCAGCCCCAGCATTTT.

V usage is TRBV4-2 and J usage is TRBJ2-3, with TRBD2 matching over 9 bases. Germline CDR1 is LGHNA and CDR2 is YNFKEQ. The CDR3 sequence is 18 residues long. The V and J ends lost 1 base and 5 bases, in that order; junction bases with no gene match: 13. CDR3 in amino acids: CASSQGGLASGTGDTQYF. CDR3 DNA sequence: TGTGCCAGCAGCCAAGGCGGATTGGCTAGCGGGACGGGAGATACGCAGTATTTT.

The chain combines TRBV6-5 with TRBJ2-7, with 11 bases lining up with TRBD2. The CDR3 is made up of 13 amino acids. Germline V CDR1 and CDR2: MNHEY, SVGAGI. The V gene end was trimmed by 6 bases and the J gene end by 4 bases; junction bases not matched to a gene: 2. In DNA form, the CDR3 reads TGTGCCAGCAGGACTAGCGGGGCGTACGAGCAGTACTTC. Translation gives CASRTSGAYEQYF.

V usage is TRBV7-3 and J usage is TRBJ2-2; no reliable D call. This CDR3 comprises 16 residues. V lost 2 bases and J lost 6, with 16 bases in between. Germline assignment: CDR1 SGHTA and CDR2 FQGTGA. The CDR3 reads CASSLDEEGPPGELFF. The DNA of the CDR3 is TGTGCCAGCAGCTTAGACGAGGAAGGCCCCCCCGGGGAGCTGTTTTTT.

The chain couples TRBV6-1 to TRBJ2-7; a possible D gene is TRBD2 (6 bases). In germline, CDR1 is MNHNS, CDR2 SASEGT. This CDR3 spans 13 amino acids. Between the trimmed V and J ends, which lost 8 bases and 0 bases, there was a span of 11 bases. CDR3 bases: TGTGCCAGCTGGGAGGAAAACTCCTACGAGCAGTACTTC. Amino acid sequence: CASWEENSYEQYF.

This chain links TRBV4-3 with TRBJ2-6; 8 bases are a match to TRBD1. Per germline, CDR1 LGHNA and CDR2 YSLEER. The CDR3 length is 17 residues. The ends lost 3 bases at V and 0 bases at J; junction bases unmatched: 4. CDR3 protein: CASSQGTGSSGANVLTF. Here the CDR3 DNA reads TGCGCCAGCAGCCAGGGGACAGGTTCCTCTGGGGCCAACGTCCTGACTTTC.

The CDR3 here is CASSPQAGGPGDTQYF. The DNA of the CDR3 is TGTGCCAGCTCACCACAAGCGGGAGGGCCGGGAGATACGCAGTATTTT. The V and J genes are TRBV18 and TRBJ2-3; 10 bases line up with TRBD2. Germline lookup yields CDR1 KGHSH and CDR2 LQKENI. CDR3 length equals 16 residues. Trimming took 1 base from V and 5 from J; bases not matched to a gene: 6.

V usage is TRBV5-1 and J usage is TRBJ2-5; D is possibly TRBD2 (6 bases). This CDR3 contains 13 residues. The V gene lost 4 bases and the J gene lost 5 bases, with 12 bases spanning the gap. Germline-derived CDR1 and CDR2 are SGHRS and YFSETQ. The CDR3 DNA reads TGCGCCAGCAGCCCGGGGGTTGCGGAGACCCAGTACTTC. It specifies CASSPGVAETQYF.

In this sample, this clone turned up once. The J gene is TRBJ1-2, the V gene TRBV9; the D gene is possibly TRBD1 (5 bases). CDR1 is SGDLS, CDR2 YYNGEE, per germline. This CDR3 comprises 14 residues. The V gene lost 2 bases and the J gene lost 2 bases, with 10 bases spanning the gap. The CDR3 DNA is TGTGCCAGCAGCGTCGCTCAGGGAAACTATGGCTACACCTTC. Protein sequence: CASSVAQGNYGYTF.

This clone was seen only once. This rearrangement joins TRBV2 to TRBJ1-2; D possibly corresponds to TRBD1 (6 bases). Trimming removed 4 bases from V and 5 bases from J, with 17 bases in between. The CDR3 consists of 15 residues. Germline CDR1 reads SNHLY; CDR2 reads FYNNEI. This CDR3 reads CASSGTRGLGYGYTF. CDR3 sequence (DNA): TGTGCCAGCAGTGGCACCAGGGGACTAGGGTATGGCTACACCTTC. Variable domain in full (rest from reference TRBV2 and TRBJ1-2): EPEVTQTPSHQVTQMGQEVILRCVPISNHLYFYWYRQILGQKVEFLVSFYNNEISEKSEIFDDQFSVERPDGSNFTLKIRSTKLEDSAMYFCASSGTRGLGYGYTFGSGTRLTVV.

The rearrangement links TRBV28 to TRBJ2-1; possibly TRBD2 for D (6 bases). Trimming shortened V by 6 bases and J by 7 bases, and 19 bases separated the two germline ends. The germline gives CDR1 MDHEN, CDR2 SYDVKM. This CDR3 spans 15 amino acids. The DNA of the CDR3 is TGTGCCAGCAGGCTCCGAGAGGGAGGTGGAAATGAGCAGTTCTTC. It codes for CASRLREGGGNEQFF. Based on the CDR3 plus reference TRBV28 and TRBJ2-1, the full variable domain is DVKVTQSSRYLVKRTGEKVFLECVQDMDHENMFWYRQDPGLGLRLIYFSYDVKMKEKGDIPEGYSVSREKKERFSLILESASTNQTSMYLCASRLREGGGNEQFFGPGTRLTVL.

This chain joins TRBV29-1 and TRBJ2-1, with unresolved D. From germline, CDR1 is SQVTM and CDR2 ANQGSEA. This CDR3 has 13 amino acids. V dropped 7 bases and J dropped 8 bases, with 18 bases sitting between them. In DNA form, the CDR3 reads TGCAGCGCCCCTAGGAAACTGTTCTATGAGCAGTTCTTC. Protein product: CSAPRKLFYEQFF.

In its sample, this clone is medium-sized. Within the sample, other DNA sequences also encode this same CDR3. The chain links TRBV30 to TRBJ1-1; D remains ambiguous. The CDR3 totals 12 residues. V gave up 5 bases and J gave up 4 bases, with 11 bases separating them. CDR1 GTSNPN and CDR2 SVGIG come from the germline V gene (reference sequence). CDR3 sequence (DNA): TGTGCCTGGGGGTTCGGAGGCACTGAAGCTTTCTTT. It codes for CAWGFGGTEAFF.

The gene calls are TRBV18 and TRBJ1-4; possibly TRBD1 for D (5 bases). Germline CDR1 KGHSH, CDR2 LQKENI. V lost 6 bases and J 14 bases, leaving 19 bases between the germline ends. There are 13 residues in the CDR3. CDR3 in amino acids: CASSLQRGPKLFF. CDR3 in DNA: TGTGCCAGCTCTCTGCAAAGGGGCCCTAAGCTGTTTTTT. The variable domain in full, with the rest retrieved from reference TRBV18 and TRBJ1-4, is NAGVMQNPRHLVRRRGQEARLRCSPMKGHSHVYWYRQLPEEGLKFMVYLQKENIIDESGMPKERFSAEFPKEGPSILRIQQVVRGDSAAYFCASSLQRGPKLFFGSGTQLSVL.

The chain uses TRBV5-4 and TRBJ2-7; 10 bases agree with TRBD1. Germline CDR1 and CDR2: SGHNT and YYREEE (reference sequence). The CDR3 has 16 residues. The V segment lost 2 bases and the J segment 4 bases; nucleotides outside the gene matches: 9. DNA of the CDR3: TGTGCCAGCAGCTTTATAGTCGGGACAGGGGAATACGAGCAGTACTTC. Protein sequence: CASSFIVGTGEYEQYF. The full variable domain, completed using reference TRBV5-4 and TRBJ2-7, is ETGVTQSPTHLIKTRGQQVTLRCSSQSGHNTVSWYQQALGQGPQFIFQYYREEENGRGNFPPRFSGLQFPNYSSELNVNALELDDSALYLCASSFIVGTGEYEQYFGPGTRLTVT.

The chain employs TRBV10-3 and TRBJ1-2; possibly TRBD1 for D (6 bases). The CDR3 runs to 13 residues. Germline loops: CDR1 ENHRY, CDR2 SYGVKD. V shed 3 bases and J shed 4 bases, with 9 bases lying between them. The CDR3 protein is CAISEQGFYGYTF. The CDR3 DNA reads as TGTGCCATCAGTGAACAGGGCTTCTATGGCTACACCTTC.